These T cell receptor beta chains were read from a single sample in a study of vaccination and CD4 T cells after COVID-19. Antigens for these TCRs are unknown. TCRdb reanalysed the PCR reads using MiXCR and keeps one entry per CDR3 protein. This sample carries about 14,000 distinct CDR3 sequences, roughly 57% of them seen once, and the ten largest clones take about 7%. Sequences were obtained from CD4+ T cells from blood, cultured in vitro. The receptors shown here come from a human donor who had recovered from COVID-19. The CDR3 runs from the conserved cysteine through the conserved F or W.

V gene: TRBV19; J gene: TRBJ2-1; CDR3 length: 14; CDR3 protein: CASSTEGAQHEQFF
V gene: TRBV20-1; J gene: TRBJ2-7; CDR3 length: 13; CDR3 protein: CSALGAYDFKQYF
V gene: TRBV20-1; J gene: TRBJ2-7; CDR3 length: 14; CDR3 protein: CSAMGLAGGYEQYF
V gene: TRBV10-2; J gene: TRBJ1-2; CDR3 length: 13; CDR3 protein: CASSERLNYGYTF
V gene: TRBV15; J gene: TRBJ2-5; CDR3 length: 14; CDR3 protein: CATSRDRGPETQYF
V gene: TRBV7-3; J gene: TRBJ1-5; CDR3 length: 14; CDR3 protein: CASSSESGDQPQHF
V gene: TRBV27; J gene: TRBJ2-3; CDR3 length: 16; CDR3 protein: CASSLTGGGPKDTQYF
V gene: TRBV7-2; J gene: TRBJ2-3; CDR3 length: 15; CDR3 protein: CASSLEGHAGDTQYF
V gene: TRBV27; J gene: TRBJ1-1; CDR3 length: 15; CDR3 protein: CASRSVGYLNTEAFF
V gene: TRBV5-1; J gene: TRBJ1-6; CDR3 length: 14; CDR3 protein: CASSLGDSELPLHF
V gene: TRBV7-7; J gene: TRBJ1-6; CDR3 length: 16; CDR3 protein: CASSPRVGENNSPLHF
V gene: TRBV7-2; J gene: TRBJ2-2; CDR3 length: 15; CDR3 protein: CASSPTRVGAGELFF
V gene: TRBV10-3; J gene: TRBJ2-5; CDR3 length: 14; CDR3 protein: CAISPGTGRETQYF
V gene: TRBV29-1; J gene: TRBJ1-1; CDR3 length: 14; CDR3 protein: CSVEGRQSGTEAFF
V gene: TRBV10-3; J gene: TRBJ1-1; CDR3 length: 14; CDR3 protein: CAISDRGDETEAFF
V gene: TRBV2; J gene: TRBJ2-3; CDR3 length: 13; CDR3 protein: CASMRTSTDTQYF
V gene: TRBV6-1; J gene: TRBJ2-2; CDR3 length: 16; CDR3 protein: CASSPLSLARSGELFF
V gene: TRBV7-3; J gene: TRBJ2-7; CDR3 length: 15; CDR3 protein: CASSLLGQGSYEQYF
V gene: TRBV15; J gene: TRBJ1-6; CDR3 length: 15; CDR3 protein: CATSRDLGGNSPLHF
V gene: TRBV6-1; J gene: TRBJ2-5; CDR3 length: 15; CDR3 protein: CASSVRQGHQETQYF
V gene: TRBV30; J gene: TRBJ1-3; CDR3 length: 13; CDR3 protein: CAWSGYSGNTIYF
V gene: TRBV7-9; J gene: TRBJ2-3; CDR3 length: 13; CDR3 protein: CASSLGETDTQYF
V gene: TRBV19; J gene: TRBJ1-1; CDR3 length: 13; CDR3 protein: CASSIAPGLEAFF
V gene: TRBV6-1; J gene: TRBJ2-7; CDR3 length: 14; CDR3 protein: CASRGGDNSYEQYF
V gene: TRBV10-3; J gene: TRBJ1-1; CDR3 length: 15; CDR3 protein: CAIRGVGQGAGEAFF
V gene: TRBV6-1; J gene: TRBJ2-3; CDR3 length: 15; CDR3 protein: CASSPQTGGTDTQYF
V gene: TRBV6-1; J gene: TRBJ2-1; CDR3 length: 15; CDR3 protein: CASRPRQGAFNEQFF
V gene: TRBV28; J gene: TRBJ1-6; CDR3 length: 13; CDR3 protein: CAGGEGLESPLHF
V gene: TRBV18; J gene: TRBJ2-7; CDR3 length: 14; CDR3 protein: CASSPGTTVFEQYF
V gene: TRBV30; J gene: TRBJ2-3; CDR3 length: 15; CDR3 protein: CAWSGKGRGTDTQYF
V gene: TRBV7-3; J gene: TRBJ2-3; CDR3 length: 14; CDR3 protein: CASSLQGASDTQYF
V gene: TRBV19; J gene: TRBJ2-1; CDR3 length: 15; CDR3 protein: CATNPTYNLYNEQFF
V gene: TRBV29-1; J gene: TRBJ1-2; CDR3 length: 12; CDR3 protein: CSGGGVDYGYTF
V gene: TRBV23-1; J gene: TRBJ2-1; CDR3 length: 18; CDR3 protein: CASSQEGGRSGSYNEQFF
V gene: TRBV20-1; J gene: TRBJ1-2; CDR3 length: 13; CDR3 protein: CSAPGTGGGGYTF
V gene: TRBV20-1; J gene: TRBJ1-6; CDR3 length: 13; CDR3 protein: CSARDQGNSPLHF
V gene: TRBV20-1; J gene: TRBJ1-2; CDR3 length: 14; CDR3 protein: CSARSFGRGYGYTF
V gene: TRBV20-1; J gene: TRBJ2-7; CDR3 length: 16; CDR3 protein: CSARDSGLSRGDEQYF
V gene: TRBV6-1; J gene: TRBJ2-2; CDR3 length: 13; CDR3 protein: CASRKGGSGELFF